Following are 23 T cell receptor beta chains from one sample sequenced in a study of neurological immune-mediated disorders. TCRdb called the 5' RACE reads again in MiXCR, with one record for every CDR3 protein. The sample consists of 70,000 to 95,000 distinct CDR3 sequences, 15% to 20% of them appearing once. The source material was PBMCs. These receptors were collected from a woman aged 40-49 years in good health.

With respect to this clonotype: A much larger clone lies one base from this, so it may be a read error. The rearrangement uses TRBV5-5 and TRBJ2-3, with 7 bases aligning to TRBD1. V shed 0 bases, J shed 4 bases, and the junction held 8 bases outside the gene matches. The length of the CDR3 is 16 residues. Looked up from germline, CDR1 is SGHKS and CDR2 is YYEKEE (reference sequence). The CDR3 is CASSLEKGAGADTQYF. The CDR3 DNA follows: TGTGCCAGCAGCTTGGAGAAGGGGGCCGGAGCAGATACGCAGTATTTT.

DNA for the CDR3: TGTGCCAGCAGCGTGGGACAGGGAAGTGGTAGGGCCAACGTCCTGACTTTC. As protein: CASSVGQGSGRANVLTF. The rearrangement joins TRBV7-2 to TRBJ2-6, with TRBD1 matching 9 bases. The CDR3 totals 17 residues. Germline values: CDR1 SGHTA, CDR2 FQGNSA. With V trimmed by 5 bases and J by 5 bases, 10 bases remained unmatched.

As regards this clonotype: The DNA is left out, because the CDR3 cannot be placed on it with certainty; the CDR3 is given as TCRdb lists it. The J gene is TRBJ2-7, the V gene TRBV5-1; TRBD2, the table's D call, lacks a check against the DNA. Per the germline V gene, CDR1 is SGHRS and CDR2 is YFSETQ. The CDR3 sequence runs 20 residues, both termini included. CDR3 loop: CASSFYICSARRGGSYEQYV.

This clonotype was recorded many times. The chain is built from TRBV28 and TRBJ1-2; 10 bases line up with TRBD1. V lost 2 bases to trimming and J lost 3 bases; unmatched junction nucleotides: 9. This CDR3 contains 17 residues. The V gene's germline CDR1 is MDHEN and CDR2 SYDVKM. The CDR3 region is CASSLAKGQGTYYGYTF. For the CDR3, the DNA is TGTGCCAGCAGTTTAGCAAAGGGACAGGGGACTTACTATGGCTACACCTTC.

This clonotype came up many times. V is TRBV3-1 and J is TRBJ2-3; TRBD2 matches 7 bases. V gave up 5 bases and J gave up 0 bases; unmatched junction bases: 5. The CDR3 length is 15 residues. Germline V gene lookup returns CDR1 LGHDT and CDR2 YNNKEL (reference sequence). Here the CDR3 reads CASSKSGDSTDTQYF. The DNA for the CDR3 is TGTGCCAGCAGCAAGAGCGGGGATAGCACAGATACGCAGTATTTT.

Turning to this clonotype: It may be a read error: a sequence one base away is much more abundant. No conserved phenylalanine or tryptophan ends this CDR3, so it is likely a read error. The chain couples TRBV20-1 to TRBJ1-1; tentative D call: TRBD1 (5 bases). The germline V gene encodes CDR1 DFQATT and CDR2 SNEGSKA (reference sequence). Trimming removed 7 bases from V and 4 bases from J, with 10 bases in between. CDR3 length: 11 residues. The DNA of the CDR3 is TGCAGTGGAGTAGGGGCCACTGAAGCTTTCTCT. Its translation is CSGVGATEAFS.

This clonotype has at least ten counts. The chain recombines TRBV20-1 with TRBJ1-2, with 7 bases matching TRBD1. The CDR3 runs 14 residues. Trimming at V came to 1 base and at J to 4 bases, leaving 6 bases not matched to a gene. Germline CDR1 is DFQATT and CDR2 is SNEGSKA (reference sequence). CDR3 protein: CSARAPGGSYGYTF. Here the CDR3 DNA reads TGCAGTGCTAGAGCCCCAGGGGGAAGCTATGGCTACACCTTC.

This clonotype was detected many times. The chain carries TRBV5-1 and TRBJ2-2, with 11 bases fitting TRBD1. J was trimmed by 7 bases and V by 3 bases; bases with no gene match: 5. This CDR3 spans 15 amino acids. Germline CDR1 and CDR2: SGHRS and YFSETQ. CDR3 bases: TGCGCCAGCAGCTCTGGACAGGGGGCGATCGGGGAGCTGTTTTTT. Its translation: CASSSGQGAIGELFF.

For this clonotype: This may be a read error, as it is one base from a much larger clone. The rearrangement joins TRBV5-1 to TRBJ2-1, with 7 bases aligning to TRBD2. The germline gives CDR1 SGHRS, CDR2 YFSETQ. Trimming took 0 bases from V and 4 from J; bases not matched to a gene: 7. The CDR3 has 16 amino acids. For the CDR3, the DNA is TGCGCCAGCAGCTTGGCCGGACTAGTGGGGTACAATGAGCAGTTCTTC. Its translation is CASSLAGLVGYNEQFF.

This clonotype was found many times. The chain employs TRBV24-1 and TRBJ2-1; D is perhaps TRBD2 (6 bases). Looked up from germline, CDR1 is KGHDR and CDR2 is SFDVKD. The ends were cut back, 9 bases at V and 8 bases at J, with 16 bases in the middle. The CDR3 is made up of 13 amino acids. The DNA for the CDR3 is TGTGCCACCGATTCTGACGGGAGCCATGAGCAGTTCTTC. Residues: CATDSDGSHEQFF.

This clonotype was recorded many times. The chain carries TRBV20-1 and TRBJ2-7, with D perhaps matching TRBD2 (6 bases). Germline loops: CDR1 DFQATT, CDR2 SNEGSKA (reference sequence). Trimming shortened V by 1 base and J by 1 base, and 14 bases separated the two germline ends. The CDR3 consists of 15 residues. This CDR3 reads CSARGQAGGSYEQYF. The CDR3 DNA sequence: TGCAGTGCTAGAGGCCAAGCAGGAGGGTCCTACGAGCAGTACTTC.

This clonotype was observed many times. This chain links TRBV3-1 with TRBJ2-2; D is uncertain. Trimming stripped 0 bases from V and 0 bases from J, with 5 bases between. Germline V gene sequence: CDR1 LGHDT, CDR2 YNNKEL (reference sequence). This CDR3 region has 15 residues. CDR3: CASSQELANTGELFF. The CDR3 DNA reads TGTGCCAGCAGCCAAGAACTCGCGAACACCGGGGAGCTGTTTTTT. Full variable domain (remainder filled in from reference TRBV3-1 and TRBJ2-2): DTAVSQTPKYLVTQMGNDKSIKCEQNLGHDTMYWYKQDSKKFLKIMFSYNNKELIINETVPNRFSPKSPDKAHLNLHINSLELGDSAVYFCASSQELANTGELFFGEGSRLTVL.

There are many counts of this clonotype. The chain combines TRBV10-3 with TRBJ2-3; 10 nucleotides line up with TRBD2. The CDR3 covers 18 residues. V dropped 0 bases and J dropped 6; count of bases not matched to a gene: 12. Per the germline V gene, CDR1 is ENHRY and CDR2 is SYGVKD. The DNA of the CDR3 is TGTGCCATCAGTGAGTCGGGCCCAGCGGGGGGGCCCTCTGATACGCAGTATTTT. Protein sequence: CAISESGPAGGPSDTQYF.

This clonotype was seen ten or more times. The chain uses TRBV7-2 and TRBJ1-2; perhaps TRBD1 as D (6 bases). The germline V gene encodes CDR1 SGHTA and CDR2 FQGNSA. The CDR3 covers 12 residues. V was trimmed by 5 bases and J by 8 bases, leaving 12 bases between them. The CDR3 region has the DNA TGTGCCAGCAGCCCGGACAGAGGAGGCTACACCTTC. Its protein is CASSPDRGGYTF.

The sample holds many counts of this clonotype. This chain uses TRBV27 with TRBJ2-1; 7 bases map to TRBD2. The germline V gene has CDR1 MNHEY and CDR2 SMNVEV (reference sequence). The CDR3 covers 16 residues. V lost 5 bases and J lost 4; bases outside the gene matches: 11. The CDR3 protein is CASSPAPSGAYNEQFF. CDR3 bases: TGTGCCAGCAGTCCCGCTCCAAGCGGGGCTTACAATGAGCAGTTCTTC.

This clonotype was counted at least ten times. The chain combines TRBV5-4 with TRBJ2-7; 9 bases align to TRBD1. The length of the CDR3 is 18 residues. Germline V lookup: CDR1 SGHNT, CDR2 YYREEE (reference sequence). V was clipped by 2 bases and J by 6 bases; unmatched bases: 18. The CDR3 loop is CASSFSWTTRGQGGEQYF. The CDR3 DNA reads as TGTGCCAGCAGCTTCTCATGGACTACGAGGGGACAGGGAGGCGAGCAGTACTTC.

In this sample, this clonotype turned up many times. The chain joins TRBV24-1 to TRBJ1-1; D is undetermined. Germline CDR1 is KGHDR and CDR2 is SFDVKD. V was cut by 4 bases and J by 5 bases, with 10 bases left in between. The CDR3 sequence is 13 residues long. CDR3 nucleotide sequence: TGTGCCACCAGTGACGAAGAACAGACTGAAGCTTTCTTT. Amino acid sequence: CATSDEEQTEAFF.

This clonotype was detected many times. V usage is TRBV25-1 and J usage is TRBJ1-2; 10 positions match TRBD1. Losses at the gene ends were 0 bases for V and 6 bases for J; bases not matched to a gene: 4. This CDR3 contains 15 residues. Germline CDR1 is MGHDK and CDR2 is SYGVNS. CDR3 nucleotide sequence: TGTGCCAGCAGTGAATACCCCGGACAGGGGGATGGCTACACCTTC. It yields the protein CASSEYPGQGDGYTF.

This clonotype was seen ten or more times. The V and J genes are TRBV12-3 or TRBV12-4 and TRBJ1-1; D is uncertain. CDR3 size: 14 residues. V was cut by 1 base and J by 1 base, with 7 bases left in between. CDR3 sequence reads: CASSLGEPNTEAFF. CDR3 sequence (DNA): TGTGCCAGCAGTTTAGGGGAGCCGAACACTGAAGCTTTCTTT.

In nucleotides, the CDR3 is TGCAGTGCTAATTCGGTCGGAGACACAGATACGCAGTATTTT. Protein sequence: CSANSVGDTDTQYF. V gene TRBV20-1 combines with J gene TRBJ2-3; D gene unclear. This CDR3 is 14 amino acids long. V lost 4 bases to trimming and J lost 2 bases, with 13 bases between them. Germline values: CDR1 DFQATT, CDR2 SNEGSKA (reference sequence).

This clonotype was picked up many times. This chain connects TRBV2 to TRBJ2-2, with D perhaps TRBD1 (5 bases). The V gene lost 6 bases and the J gene lost 4 bases, with 9 bases spanning the gap. The germline V gene has CDR1 SNHLY and CDR2 FYNNEI. CDR3 length: 13 amino acids. In DNA form, the CDR3 reads TGTGCCAGCAGCTCCAGGGTCACCGGGGAGCTGTTTTTT. It yields the protein CASSSRVTGELFF.

This clonotype was recorded at least ten times. The gene calls are TRBV12-3 or TRBV12-4 and TRBJ2-4; D unclear. Trimming shortened V by 8 bases and J by 0 bases, and 8 bases separated the two germline ends. This CDR3 is built from 13 residues. Written as DNA, the CDR3 is TGTGCCAGCCGGGCGCTAGCCAAAAACATTCAGTACTTC. Translated, it gives CASRALAKNIQYF.

This clonotype was detected many times. This chain links TRBV28 with TRBJ2-1; 8 nucleotides line up with TRBD2. Losses at the gene ends were 10 bases for V and 5 bases for J; bases not matched to a gene: 19. The CDR3 is made up of 17 amino acids. Germline values: CDR1 MDHEN, CDR2 SYDVKM. CDR3 nucleotides: TGTGCCACCTCGGCATTTCACTGGCGGGGGGAAAACAATGAGCAGTTCTTC. Its protein is CATSAFHWRGENNEQFF.